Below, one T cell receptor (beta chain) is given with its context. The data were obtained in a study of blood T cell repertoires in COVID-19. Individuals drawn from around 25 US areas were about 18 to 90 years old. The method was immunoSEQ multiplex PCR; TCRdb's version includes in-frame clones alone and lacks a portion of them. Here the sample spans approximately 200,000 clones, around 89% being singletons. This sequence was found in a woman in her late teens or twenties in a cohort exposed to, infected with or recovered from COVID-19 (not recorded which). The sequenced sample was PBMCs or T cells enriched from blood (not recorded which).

The CDR3 DNA reads as TGTGCCAGTACCATCCAATCGGGGGGGGAAAAACTGTTTTTT. Its protein product is CASTIQSGGEKLFF. The chain couples TRBV19 to TRBJ1-4; D is perhaps TRBD1 (5 bases). The CDR3 has 14 amino acids. V was pared by 7 bases and J by 8 bases, with 17 bases between. The germline CDR1 and CDR2 sequences are LNHDA and SQIVND (reference sequence).